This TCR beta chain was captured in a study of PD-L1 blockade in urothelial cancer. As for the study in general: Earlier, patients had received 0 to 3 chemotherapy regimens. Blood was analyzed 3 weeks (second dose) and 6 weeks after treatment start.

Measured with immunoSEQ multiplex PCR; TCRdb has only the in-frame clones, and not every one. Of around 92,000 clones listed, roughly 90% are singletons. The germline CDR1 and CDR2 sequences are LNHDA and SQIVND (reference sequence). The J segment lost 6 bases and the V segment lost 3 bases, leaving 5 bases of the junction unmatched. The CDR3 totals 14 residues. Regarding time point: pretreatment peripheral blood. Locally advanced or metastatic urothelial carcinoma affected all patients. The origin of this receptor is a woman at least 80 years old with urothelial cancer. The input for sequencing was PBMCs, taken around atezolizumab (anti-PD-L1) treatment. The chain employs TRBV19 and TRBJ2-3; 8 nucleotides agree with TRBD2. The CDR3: CASSIAGGPDTQYF. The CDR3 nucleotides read TGTGCCAGTAGTATTGCGGGAGGCCCGGATACGCAGTATTTT. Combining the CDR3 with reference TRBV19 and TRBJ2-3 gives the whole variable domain DGGITQSPKYLFRKEGQNVTLSCEQNLNHDAMYWYRQDPGQGLRLIYYSQIVNDFQKGDIAEGYSVSREKKESFPLTVTSAQKNPTAFYLCASSIAGGPDTQYFGPGTRLTVL.